This T cell receptor beta chain derives from a study of beta chain features in type 1 diabetes. Points on this clone: The antigen is unknown.

The CDR3 spans 16 residues. CDR1 is SGDLS, CDR2 YYNGEE, per germline. V dropped 2 bases and J dropped 5; count of bases not matched to a gene: 2. Each of the sorted populations had a purity greater than 95%. Points from the study as a whole: Cells with high TCR expression could be over-represented when cDNA is sequenced. The study found moderately but significantly shorter TCRB CDR3s in all four CD4+ subsets of Type 1 diabetes patients. Insertions were fewer and deletions more numerous at VDJ junctions in type 1 diabetes patients.

As every portion of the isolated RNA was reverse transcribed, the sequencing read expressed TCRB transcripts. Method: immunoSEQ multiplex PCR; TCRdb's copy keeps in-frame clones and lacks some. The sample shows 240,000 or so clones, about a fifth of them seen only once. This receptor was identified in a woman between 35 and 50 years old with type 1 diabetes. The chain employs TRBV9 and TRBJ2-2; TRBD2 matches at 14 bases. The material sequenced was naive CD4+ T cells from blood. CDR3 in DNA: TGTGCCAGCAGCGTGACTAGCGGGGGGGGAACCGGGGAGCTGTTTTTT. Encoded protein: CASSVTSGGGTGELFF.